This TCR beta chain was documented in a study of cytomegalovirus exposure and HLA in healthy donors. Whole-study findings and limits: Confirmation was obtained in vitro that a few CMV-associated chains are specific for CMV antigens. An analysis that came later showed most CMV-associated TCR beta chains appearing HLA-restricted. When analyzed later, the rates of TCR association showed variation by HLA locus, with DRB1 the most and HLA-C the fewest. Later findings reportedly placed an Asian-associated ancestry cluster below the roughly 700-donor mean for N-insertions.

Vbeta (60) and Jbeta (13) primers were used in the PCR. Sequenced by immunoSEQ multiplex PCR; TCRdb stores in-frame clones only, minus some. This sample has roughly 100,000 clones, with around 86% found just once. Regarding this clone: Its antigen is as yet unknown.

The length of the CDR3 is 14 residues. Per germline, CDR1 SNHLY and CDR2 FYNNEI. Deletions cut 1 base from V and 8 bases from J, with 11 bases between. This rearrangement joins TRBV2 to TRBJ1-4; D perhaps matches TRBD1 (5 bases). Sample: PBMCs. The TCR sequence derives from a man aged 25 to 45 in good health and CMV-seropositive. DNA of the CDR3: TGTGCCAGCAGTGAAGAGGGGATCGGGGAAAAACTGTTTTTT. Protein sequence: CASSEEGIGEKLFF.